The 2 T cell receptor beta chains given below trace back to one sample, sequenced in a study of CD8 T cells in ankylosing spondylitis. Study-wide points: One TCR beta motif, made up of roughly 8 highly homologous variants, appeared characteristic of ankylosing spondylitis blood.

The antigens these receptors bind are not known. TCRdb reanalysed the 5' RACE reads using MiXCR and keeps one entry per CDR3 protein. The profile shows a few hundred thousand distinct CDR3 sequences, around 20% of them singletons. Sequenced: blood, either unsorted or a sorted T cell fraction (not recorded which). Receptor source: a male donor with ankylosing spondylitis.

The chain recombines TRBV9 with TRBJ2-1; tentatively, D is TRBD2 (6 bases). Germline CDR1 is SGDLS and CDR2 is YYNGEE. This CDR3 comprises 15 residues. Trimming removed 4 bases from V and 3 bases from J, with 14 bases in between. The CDR3 nucleotides read TGTGCCAGCAGCTCCTCGGACTATTACTACAATGAGCAGTTCTTC. Translation gives CASSSSDYYYNEQFF.

The V and J genes are TRBV5-1 and TRBJ2-7, with 12 bases lining up with TRBD1. V lost 4 bases, J lost 6 bases, and 8 bases stayed unmatched. The CDR3 covers 15 residues. The germline CDR1 and CDR2 sequences are SGHRS and YFSETQ. CDR3 bases: TGCGCCAGCAGCGCTCCGGGACAGGGGGCCTCCGAGCAGTACTTC. This translates into CASSAPGQGASEQYF.